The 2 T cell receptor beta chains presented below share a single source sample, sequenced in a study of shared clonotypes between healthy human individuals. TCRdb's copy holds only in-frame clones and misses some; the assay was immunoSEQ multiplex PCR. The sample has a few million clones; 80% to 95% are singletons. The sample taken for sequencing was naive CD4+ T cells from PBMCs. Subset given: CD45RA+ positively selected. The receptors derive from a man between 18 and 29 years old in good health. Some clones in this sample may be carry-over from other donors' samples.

CDR3 nucleotide sequence: TGTGCCAGCAGTACTAGCGGTAGCTCCTACAATGAGCAGTTCTTC. It yields the protein CASSTSGSSYNEQFF. The chain joins TRBV2 to TRBJ2-1, with 8 bases identical to TRBD2. Germline V CDR1 and CDR2: SNHLY, FYNNEI. There are 15 residues in the CDR3. Trimming removed 5 bases from V and 0 bases from J; junction bases left unmatched: 3.

The CDR3 DNA reads TGTGCCAGCAGCTTACAAATCGGAGATACGCAGTATTTT. It codes for CASSLQIGDTQYF. This chain links TRBV7-3 with TRBJ2-3; D is ambiguous. The ends were cut back, 2 bases at V and 5 bases at J, with 8 bases in the middle. Germline V gives CDR1 SGHTA, CDR2 FQGTGA. The CDR3 is made up of 13 amino acids.